These 25 T cell receptor beta chains came from one sample sequenced in a study of blood T cell repertoires in COVID-19. Produced via immunoSEQ multiplex PCR; TCRdb's table is partial and in-frame only. The table lists about 170,000 clones, 80% to 90% of them singletons, with roughly 19% in the top ten. The specimen was peripheral blood. The receptor source for this set is an older woman who had recovered from COVID-19.

The V gene is TRBV20-1, the J gene TRBJ2-7; the match to TRBD1 covers 10 bases. CDR1 and CDR2 from the germline V gene are DFQATT and SNEGSKA (reference sequence). J lost 5 bases, V lost 3 bases, and 10 bases had no gene match. The CDR3 sequence is 15 residues long. The CDR3 region is CSASSGDRGSNEQYF. The CDR3 nucleotides are TGCAGTGCTAGTTCCGGGGACAGGGGTTCCAACGAGCAGTACTTC.

This clone was counted only a few times. The chain is built from TRBV19 and TRBJ1-5, with D perhaps matching TRBD1 (5 bases). Germline CDR1 and CDR2: LNHDA and SQIVND (reference sequence). This CDR3 comprises 16 residues. Trimming removed 0 bases from V and 6 bases from J, with 15 bases in between. The DNA of the CDR3 is TGTGCCAGTAGTATAGAGATGGGGGGAGAGGGTCAGCCCCAGCATTTT. Amino acid sequence: CASSIEMGGEGQPQHF.

The chain joins TRBV10-3 to TRBJ2-5; the match to TRBD2 covers 8 bases. V lost 3 bases, J lost 5 bases, and 11 bases stayed unmatched. The CDR3 is 16 residues long. The germline gives CDR1 ENHRY, CDR2 SYGVKD. The CDR3 loop is CAISESTGRGAETQYF. CDR3 bases: TGTGCCATCAGTGAATCCACTGGGCGGGGGGCGGAGACCCAGTACTTC.

This chain uses TRBV20-1 with TRBJ1-6, with 7 bases fitting TRBD1. CDR1 DFQATT and CDR2 SNEGSKA come from the germline V gene (reference sequence). This CDR3 comprises 11 residues. V lost 6 bases and J lost 11; bases outside the gene matches: 4. The CDR3 reads CSALDRAPLHF. DNA of the CDR3: TGCAGTGCGCTTGACAGGGCACCCCTCCACTTT.

This clone was seen only once. This chain joins TRBV4-3 and TRBJ1-6, with TRBD1 identical over 9 bases. The V segment lost 4 bases and the J segment 7 bases; nucleotides outside the gene matches: 5. The length of the CDR3 is 15 residues. In germline, CDR1 is LGHNA, CDR2 YSLEER. The CDR3 here is CASSLGGQGNSPLHF. The CDR3 region has the DNA TGCGCCAGCAGCCTCGGGGGACAGGGCAATTCACCCCTCCACTTT.

V usage is TRBV6-6 and J usage is TRBJ1-5; 8 nucleotides align to TRBD1. Germline V CDR1 and CDR2: MNHNY, SVGAGI (reference sequence). The CDR3 spans 18 residues. J lost 0 bases, V lost 6 bases, and 13 bases had no gene match. The CDR3 region is CASSRGGPGGNSNQPQHF. The DNA for the CDR3 is TGTGCCAGCAGCCGAGGGGGGCCAGGGGGCAATAGCAATCAGCCCCAGCATTTT.

The chain has TRBV29-1 and TRBJ1-2; D gene unclear. V dropped 4 bases and J dropped 5 bases, with 11 bases sitting between them. Germline CDR1 reads SQVTM; CDR2 reads ANQGSEA. The CDR3 is 12 residues long. CDR3 sequence reads: CSVVSPFYGYTF. The CDR3 bases are TGCAGCGTTGTGTCCCCCTTTTATGGCTACACCTTC.

The chain has TRBV28 and TRBJ1-4, with D hard to call. The CDR3 length is 11 residues. The ends were cut back, 10 bases at V and 5 bases at J, with 8 bases in the middle. The germline CDR1 and CDR2 sequences are MDHEN and SYDVKM. As DNA, the CDR3 is TGTGCCACCGAACAAAATGAAAAACTGTTTTTT. This translates into CATEQNEKLFF.

The CDR3 spells CASSSSATGVNTEAFF. The CDR3 DNA sequence: TGTGCCAGCAGCTCCTCCGCGACAGGGGTGAACACTGAAGCTTTCTTT. This sequence joins TRBV5-4 and TRBJ1-1, with TRBD1 matching over 8 bases. The CDR3 runs to 16 residues. V lost 3 bases and J lost 0; bases outside the gene matches: 7. CDR1 is SGHNT and CDR2 is YYREEE in the germline V gene (reference sequence).

The chain couples TRBV7-3 to TRBJ2-1; 9 nucleotides match TRBD1. The CDR3 has 14 amino acids. Per the germline V gene, CDR1 is SGHTA and CDR2 is FQGTGA. V dropped 5 bases and J dropped 8; count of bases not matched to a gene: 7. CDR3 DNA sequence: TGTGCCAGCAGCCCACAGGGGGCGGCGGATGAGCAGTTCTTC. Its translation is CASSPQGAADEQFF.

The chain couples TRBV6-6 to TRBJ2-5; tentatively, D is TRBD2 (6 bases). V lost 7 bases and J 5 bases, leaving 8 bases between the germline ends. Germline CDR1 is MNHNY and CDR2 is SVGAGI (reference sequence). This CDR3 has 11 amino acids. For the CDR3, the DNA is TGTGCCAGCACGGGGGTTGAGACCCAGTACTTC. It codes for CASTGVETQYF.

The V call is TRBV4-1, the J call TRBJ2-7, with TRBD2 matching 11 bases. Germline CDR1 reads MGHRA; CDR2 reads YSYEKL. After removal of 1 base from V and 2 bases from J, the junction contained 7 bases not matched to a gene. This CDR3 region has 17 residues. CDR3 residues: CASSQALAGDTTYEQYF. CDR3 DNA sequence: TGCGCCAGCAGCCAAGCACTAGCGGGAGACACAACCTACGAGCAGTACTTC.

The chain uses TRBV28 and TRBJ2-3; maybe TRBD2 (5 bases). V lost 3 bases and J 6 bases, leaving 10 bases between the germline ends. This CDR3 spans 13 amino acids. Germline V gives CDR1 MDHEN, CDR2 SYDVKM. The CDR3 loop is CASSFSSGDTQYF. The CDR3 region has the DNA TGTGCCAGCAGTTTCTCCTCGGGGGATACGCAGTATTTT.

This clone showed up just a few times. The CDR3 DNA is TGTGCCAGCAGCCCCCTTGAAGCGCGCCAAAACTATGGCTACACCTTC. Translating gives CASSPLEARQNYGYTF. V and J are TRBV3-1 (or the pseudogene TRBV3-2) and TRBJ1-2; D is undetermined. Germline CDR1 reads LGHDT; CDR2 reads YNNKEL (reference sequence). CDR3 length equals 16 residues. With 4 bases removed from V and 2 bases from J, the gap between germline ends came to 17 bases.

This clone was seen more than once but under ten times. J is TRBJ1-6 and V is TRBV7-9; D is uncertain. Trimming stripped 5 bases from V and 0 bases from J, with 14 bases between. The CDR3 covers 17 residues. Germline lookup yields CDR1 SEHNR and CDR2 FQNEAQ (reference sequence). CDR3 protein: CASSPDTQSSYNSPLHF. CDR3 in DNA: TGTGCCAGCAGCCCAGACACCCAGAGCTCCTATAATTCACCCCTCCACTTT.

V usage is TRBV7-2 and J usage is TRBJ2-5; D gene ambiguous. Germline V CDR1 and CDR2: SGHTA, FQGNSA. CDR3 length equals 14 residues. V lost 4 bases, J lost 5 bases, and 14 bases lay in between. The CDR3 loop reads CASSSPPHGETQYF. The CDR3 DNA follows: TGTGCCAGCAGCTCCCCCCCTCACGGGGAGACCCAGTACTTC.

The chain combines TRBV3-1 (or the pseudogene TRBV3-2) with TRBJ2-3; D is uncertain. Trimming shortened V by 4 bases and J by 2 bases, and 10 bases separated the two germline ends. The CDR3 sequence is 14 residues long. Germline CDR1 reads LGHDT; CDR2 reads YNNKEL (reference sequence). CDR3: CASSPSGYTDTQYF. CDR3 nucleotide sequence: TGTGCCAGCAGCCCCTCCGGGTACACAGATACGCAGTATTTT.

The rearrangement uses TRBV28 and TRBJ2-5; 7 positions match TRBD1. V lost 5 bases and J lost 1; bases outside the gene matches: 1. The CDR3 runs 13 residues. Germline V gene data show CDR1 as MDHEN and CDR2 as SYDVKM. The CDR3 DNA sequence: TGTGCCAGCAGTCAGGGGGTCCAAGAGACCCAGTACTTC. Amino acid sequence: CASSQGVQETQYF. The entire variable domain, with the rest obtained from reference TRBV28 and TRBJ2-5, is as follows: DVKVTQSSRYLVKRTGEKVFLECVQDMDHENMFWYRQDPGLGLRLIYFSYDVKMKEKGDIPEGYSVSREKKERFSLILESASTNQTSMYLCASSQGVQETQYFGPGTRLLVL.

This chain connects TRBV11-2 to TRBJ1-6; 7 bases are shared with TRBD1. Germline assignment: CDR1 SGHAT and CDR2 FQNNGV. The length of the CDR3 is 18 residues. Trimming took 4 bases from V and 10 from J; bases not matched to a gene: 19. The CDR3 nucleotides are TGTGCCAGCAGCTCGTCCCTTACAGGGGAGGCGGGAGGATCACCCCTCCACTTT. It yields the protein CASSSSLTGEAGGSPLHF. The whole variable domain, filled in from reference TRBV11-2 and TRBJ1-6, reads EAGVAQSPRYKIIEKRQSVAFWCNPISGHATLYWYQQILGQGPKLLIQFQNNGVVDDSQLPKDRFSAERLKGVDSTLKIQPAKLEDSAVYLCASSSSLTGEAGGSPLHFGNGTRLTVT.

This sequence joins TRBV6-5 and TRBJ1-2, with D perhaps matching TRBD1 (6 bases). Germline assignment: CDR1 MNHEY and CDR2 SVGAGI. The CDR3 covers 15 residues. Deletions cut 7 bases from V and 4 bases from J, with 19 bases between. In nucleotides, the CDR3 is TGTGCCAGCACCCCCGGGGGGGCCTTTGGCTATGGCTACACCTTC. Its protein product is CASTPGGAFGYGYTF.

This CDR3 is CASSTRTGETQYF. CDR3 sequence (DNA): TGTGCCAGCAGTACCCGAACGGGGGAGACCCAGTACTTC. This chain connects TRBV12-3 or TRBV12-4 to TRBJ2-5; a possible D gene is TRBD2 (5 bases). The germline V and J ends were trimmed by 5 bases and 5 bases, with 12 bases remaining between them. This CDR3 spans 13 amino acids.

This chain joins TRBV7-9 and TRBJ2-5, with 7 bases fitting TRBD2. With V trimmed by 4 bases and J by 4 bases, 3 bases remained unmatched. CDR1 and CDR2 from the germline V gene are SEHNR and FQNEAQ (reference sequence). The CDR3 runs to 13 residues. CDR3 sequence (DNA): TGTGCCAGCAGCTCCCGCGGGGGAGAGACCCAGTACTTC. Residues: CASSSRGGETQYF.

V gene TRBV9 combines with J gene TRBJ2-2; a possible D gene is TRBD2 (7 bases). The ends were cut back, 4 bases at V and 6 bases at J, with 16 bases in the middle. This CDR3 region has 15 residues. Germline values: CDR1 SGDLS, CDR2 YYNGEE. The DNA of the CDR3 is TGTGCCAGCAGCCTAACAGGGAGGGGAGCCGGGGAGCTGTTTTTT. Amino acid sequence: CASSLTGRGAGELFF.

This sequence joins TRBV6-5 and TRBJ2-3; D not resolved. Germline V gene data show CDR1 as MNHEY and CDR2 as SVGAGI. There are 11 residues in the CDR3. Trimming shortened V by 9 bases and J by 6 bases, and 10 bases separated the two germline ends. CDR3 in DNA: TGTGCCAGTGGCGGTTGGGATACGCAGTATTTT. It translates to CASGGWDTQYF.

The J gene is TRBJ2-7, the V gene TRBV18, with 16 bases fitting TRBD2. The CDR3 totals 17 residues. CDR1 is KGHSH, CDR2 LQKENI, per germline. The V segment lost 3 bases and the J segment 4 bases; nucleotides outside the gene matches: 6. The CDR3: CASSPQGLAGGGYEQYF. CDR3 nucleotide sequence: TGTGCCAGCTCACCCCAGGGACTAGCGGGAGGGGGATACGAGCAGTACTTC.